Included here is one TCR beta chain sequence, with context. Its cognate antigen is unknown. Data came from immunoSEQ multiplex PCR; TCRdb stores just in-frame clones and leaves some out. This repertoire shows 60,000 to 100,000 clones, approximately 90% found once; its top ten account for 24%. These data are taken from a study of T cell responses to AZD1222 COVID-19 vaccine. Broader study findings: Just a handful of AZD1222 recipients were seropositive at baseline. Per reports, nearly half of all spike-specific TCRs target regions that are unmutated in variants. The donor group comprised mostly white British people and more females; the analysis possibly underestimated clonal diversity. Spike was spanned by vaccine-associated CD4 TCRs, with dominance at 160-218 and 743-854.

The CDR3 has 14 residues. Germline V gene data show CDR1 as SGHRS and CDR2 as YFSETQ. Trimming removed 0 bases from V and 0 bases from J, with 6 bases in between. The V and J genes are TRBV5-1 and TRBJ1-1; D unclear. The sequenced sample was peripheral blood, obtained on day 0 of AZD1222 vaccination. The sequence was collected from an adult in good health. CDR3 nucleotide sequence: TGCGCCAGCAGCTTGGGCGGGATGAACACTGAAGCTTTCTTT. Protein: CASSLGGMNTEAFF.